What follows are 17 T cell receptor beta chains derived from one specimen sequenced in a study of shared T cell receptors in the human thymus. Clones were sequenced by immunoSEQ multiplex PCR, and TCRdb holds only the in-frame ones, with some missing. The repertoire has around 68,000 clones, 90% to 95% of them found once; the top ten carry roughly 0.033%. The source material was thymocytes. These receptors all come from a human donor.

Here the CDR3 reads CASRGTLNTEAFF. Here the CDR3 DNA reads TGTGCCAGCAGGGGGACACTGAACACTGAAGCTTTCTTT. The chain is built from TRBV6-5 and TRBJ1-1; D perhaps matches TRBD1 (6 bases). CDR3 length: 13 amino acids. V gave up 6 bases and J gave up 0 bases, with 8 bases separating them. In germline, CDR1 is MNHEY, CDR2 SVGAGI.

The chain carries TRBV5-6 and TRBJ2-7, with 9 nucleotides matching TRBD1. The CDR3 runs to 16 residues. CDR1 SGHDT and CDR2 YYEEEE come from the germline V gene. Trimming took 6 bases from V and 3 from J; bases not matched to a gene: 13. CDR3 loop: CASTSVPGQGGYEQYF. The CDR3 nucleotides are TGTGCCAGCACCAGTGTCCCGGGACAGGGTGGCTACGAGCAGTACTTC.

The chain employs TRBV19 and TRBJ1-4; D ambiguous. Germline V gives CDR1 LNHDA, CDR2 SQIVND (reference sequence). This CDR3 contains 17 residues. Deletions cut 6 bases from V and 7 bases from J, with 24 bases between. The CDR3, as DNA: TGTGCCAGTAGCCTAAAGTTCGGACCTTGGGGATGTGAAAAACTGTTTTTT. It codes for CASSLKFGPWGCEKLFF.

V usage is TRBV12-5 and J usage is TRBJ2-3; TRBD2 aligns across 12 bases. The CDR3 runs 19 residues. Germline CDR1 and CDR2: LGHNT and FRNRAP. V gave up 2 bases and J gave up 2 bases; unmatched junction bases: 11. CDR3: CASGLSLAGGQLHTDTQYF. CDR3 sequence (DNA): TGTGCTAGTGGTTTGTCCCTAGCGGGGGGGCAGCTTCACACAGATACGCAGTATTTT.

The chain has TRBV11-2 and TRBJ2-1; D gene uncertain. This CDR3 is 10 amino acids long. In germline, CDR1 is SGHAT, CDR2 FQNNGV. Deletions cut 4 bases from V and 6 bases from J, with 1 base between. The CDR3 DNA follows: TGTGCCAGCAGCTCCAATGAGCAGTTCTTC. This translates into CASSSNEQFF.

This clone occurred once. The chain links TRBV18 to TRBJ1-2, with 7 nucleotides matching TRBD1. Germline V lookup: CDR1 KGHSH, CDR2 LQKENI. The CDR3 length is 15 residues. Trimming cost V 2 bases and J 5 bases; bases outside gene matches: 8. The CDR3 nucleotides read TGTGCCAGCTCACCAAGGGGGCTATTATTTTATGGCTACACCTTC. Its protein is CASSPRGLLFYGYTF.

The J gene is TRBJ2-6, the V gene TRBV18; 8 bases fit TRBD1. Germline V CDR1 and CDR2: KGHSH, LQKENI. Losses at the gene ends were 2 bases for V and 0 bases for J; bases not matched to a gene: 12. The CDR3 totals 20 residues. Here the CDR3 DNA reads TGTGCCAGCTCACCAAGGGTCTCCGGGACAGGCACCTCTGGGGCCAACGTCCTGACTTTC. It codes for CASSPRVSGTGTSGANVLTF. Filled out from reference TRBV18 and TRBJ2-6, the complete variable domain reads NAGVMQNPRHLVRRRGQEARLRCSPMKGHSHVYWYRQLPEEGLKFMVYLQKENIIDESGMPKERFSAEFPKEGPSILRIQQVVRGDSAAYFCASSPRVSGTGTSGANVLTFGAGSRLTVL.

This chain links TRBV6-5 with TRBJ2-5, with D possibly being TRBD1 or TRBD2 (6 bases each). Trimming removed 5 bases from V and 0 bases from J, with 13 bases in between. There are 15 residues in the CDR3. Germline V gene sequence: CDR1 MNHEY, CDR2 SVGAGI. CDR3 residues: CASSVTGRYQETQYF. In DNA form, the CDR3 reads TGTGCCAGCAGTGTAACAGGGAGGTACCAAGAGACCCAGTACTTC.

The chain couples TRBV28 to TRBJ2-1; 7 bases align to TRBD2. This CDR3 has 13 residues. Trimming took 3 bases from V and 5 from J; bases not matched to a gene: 1. CDR1 and CDR2 from the germline V gene are MDHEN and SYDVKM. DNA for the CDR3: TGTGCCAGCAGTTTGGGAGGGGACAATGAGCAGTTCTTC. The encoded protein is CASSLGGDNEQFF.

V usage is TRBV7-6 and J usage is TRBJ1-4; a possible D gene is TRBD1 (5 bases). The CDR3 has 21 residues. Germline V CDR1 and CDR2: SGHVS, FNYEAQ. V lost 0 bases, J lost 4 bases, and 27 bases lay in between. CDR3 region: CASSLAGHAHRDGRVNEKLFF. The CDR3 region has the DNA TGTGCCAGCAGCTTAGCGGGGCACGCCCACCGGGACGGTCGTGTTAATGAAAAACTGTTTTTT.

The V and J genes are TRBV19 and TRBJ1-1, with 7 positions matching TRBD1. The CDR3 runs 14 residues. With 6 bases clipped from V and 3 bases from J, the junction kept 7 bases outside the gene matches. CDR1 is LNHDA and CDR2 is SQIVND in the germline V gene (reference sequence). CDR3 amino acids: CASRTWTGYTEAFF. The CDR3 DNA reads TGTGCCAGTAGAACTTGGACAGGCTACACTGAAGCTTTCTTT.

The V gene is TRBV5-8, the J gene TRBJ2-7; 8 bases are shared with TRBD1. J gave up 7 bases and V 0 bases, and 6 bases lay outside the gene matches. Germline loops: CDR1 SGHTS, CDR2 YDEGEE. The CDR3 is 14 residues long. CDR3 sequence (DNA): TGTGCCAGCAGCTTGGCCCAGGGGGCTGGTGAGCAGTACTTC. It yields the protein CASSLAQGAGEQYF.

A single count supports this clone. V is TRBV4-1 and J is TRBJ2-5; TRBD2 agrees at 12 bases. Germline trimming cut 3 bases from V and 2 bases from J; bases unmatched to any gene: 4. CDR1 MGHRA and CDR2 YSYEKL come from the germline V gene. This CDR3 comprises 16 residues. The CDR3 DNA is TGCGCCAGCAGCCACGCGGGGACTAGCGGGCAAGAGACCCAGTACTTC. Protein: CASSHAGTSGQETQYF.

The rearrangement uses TRBV5-1 and TRBJ1-1; no clear D. The germline V gene has CDR1 SGHRS and CDR2 YFSETQ. The V and J ends lost 6 bases and 2 bases respectively, with 11 bases between them. The CDR3 is made up of 13 amino acids. The DNA of the CDR3 is TGCGCCAGCAACCGAGGTGAAAACACTGAAGCTTTCTTT. This gives the protein CASNRGENTEAFF.

This sequence joins TRBV11-3 and TRBJ1-2; 10 bases agree with TRBD1. V was clipped by 5 bases and J by 11 bases; unmatched bases: 8. Germline V CDR1 and CDR2: SGHNT, YENEEA. This CDR3 region has 13 residues. The CDR3 here is CASSVDRGFLYTF. The DNA of the CDR3 is TGTGCCAGCAGCGTGGACAGGGGGTTTTTATACACCTTC.

This chain connects TRBV7-9 to TRBJ2-2; D is tentatively TRBD1 or TRBD2 (5 bases each). Trimming pared 5 bases from V and 5 bases from J, leaving 21 bases between. This CDR3 spans 17 amino acids. Germline assignment: CDR1 SEHNR and CDR2 FQNEAQ (reference sequence). The CDR3: CASSPITRGALTGELFF. The CDR3 bases are TGTGCCAGCAGCCCGATTACGAGAGGGGCCTTAACCGGGGAGCTGTTTTTT.

The chain is built from TRBV6-5 and TRBJ2-5; TRBD1 agrees at 9 bases. J lost 4 bases, V lost 3 bases, and 3 bases had no gene match. The CDR3 runs to 14 residues. Germline lookup yields CDR1 MNHEY and CDR2 SVGAGI. The CDR3 sequence is CASSYQDRGETQYF. Written as DNA, the CDR3 is TGTGCCAGCAGTTATCAGGACAGGGGAGAGACCCAGTACTTC.